This T cell receptor beta chain is drawn from a study of T cell responses to AZD1222 COVID-19 vaccine. Study in general: Second-dose groups at about 4 or about 12 weeks were pooled. Findings of the study overall: In the spike-specific TCR repertoire, nearly half reportedly target unmutated variant regions.

As for this clone: Its cognate antigen is unknown.

The germline gives CDR1 LNHDA, CDR2 SQIVND (reference sequence). The CDR3 runs 16 residues. V lost 2 bases to trimming and J lost 4 bases, with 15 bases between them. Generated by immunoSEQ multiplex PCR, the TCRdb table keeps only in-frame clones and is missing some. The profile shows more than 150,000 clones, about 92% of them singletons. Specimen: peripheral blood, collected on day 0 of AZD1222 vaccination. The origin of this receptor is an adult in good health. The chain recombines TRBV19 with TRBJ1-3; D gene uncertain. DNA of the CDR3: TGTGCCAGTAGTATATCGCACACCATGCGGGGAAACACCATATATTTT. Protein product: CASSISHTMRGNTIYF.